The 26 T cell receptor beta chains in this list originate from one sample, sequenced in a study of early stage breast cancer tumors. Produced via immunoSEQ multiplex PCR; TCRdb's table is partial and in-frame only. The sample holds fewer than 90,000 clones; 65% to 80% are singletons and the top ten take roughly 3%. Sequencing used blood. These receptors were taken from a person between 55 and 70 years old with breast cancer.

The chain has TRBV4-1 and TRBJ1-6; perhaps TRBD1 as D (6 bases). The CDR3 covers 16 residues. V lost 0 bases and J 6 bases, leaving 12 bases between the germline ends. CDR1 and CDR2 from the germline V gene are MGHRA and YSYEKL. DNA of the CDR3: TGCGCCAGCAGCCAAGAACTTCCCAGGGGTAATTCACCCCTCCACTTT. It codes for CASSQELPRGNSPLHF.

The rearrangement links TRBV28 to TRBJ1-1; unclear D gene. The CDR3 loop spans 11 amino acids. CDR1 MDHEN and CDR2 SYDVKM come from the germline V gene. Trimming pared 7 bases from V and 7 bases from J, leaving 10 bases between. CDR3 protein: CASTMGVEAFF. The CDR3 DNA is TGTGCCAGCACCATGGGAGTTGAAGCTTTCTTT.

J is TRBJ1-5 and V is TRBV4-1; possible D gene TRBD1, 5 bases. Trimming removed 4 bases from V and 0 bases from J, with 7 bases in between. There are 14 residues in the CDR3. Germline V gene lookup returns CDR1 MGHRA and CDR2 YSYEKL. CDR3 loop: CASSPQGSNQPQHF. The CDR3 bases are TGCGCCAGCAGCCCGCAGGGTAGCAATCAGCCCCAGCATTTT.

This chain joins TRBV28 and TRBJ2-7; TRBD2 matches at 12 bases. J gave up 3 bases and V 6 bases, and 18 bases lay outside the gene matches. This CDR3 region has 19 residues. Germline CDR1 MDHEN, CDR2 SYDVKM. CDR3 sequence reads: CASSEIGLAGRSRLYEQYF. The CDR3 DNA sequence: TGTGCCAGCAGCGAAATAGGACTAGCGGGAAGGTCCCGACTCTACGAGCAGTACTTC.

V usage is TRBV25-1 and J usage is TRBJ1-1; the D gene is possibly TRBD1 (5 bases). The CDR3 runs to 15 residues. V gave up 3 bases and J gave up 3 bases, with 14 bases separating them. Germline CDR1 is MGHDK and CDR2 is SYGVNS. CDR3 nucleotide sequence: TGTGCCAGCAGTGATATGGGACCTAGGGACACTGAAGCTTTCTTT. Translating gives CASSDMGPRDTEAFF.

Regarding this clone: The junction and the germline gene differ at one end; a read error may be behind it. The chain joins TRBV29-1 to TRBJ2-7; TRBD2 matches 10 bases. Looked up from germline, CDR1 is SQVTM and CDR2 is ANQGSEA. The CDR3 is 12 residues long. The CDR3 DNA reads TGCAGCGCTGAAGCGGGAGGGGACGAGCAGTACTTC. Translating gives CSAEAGGDEQYF.

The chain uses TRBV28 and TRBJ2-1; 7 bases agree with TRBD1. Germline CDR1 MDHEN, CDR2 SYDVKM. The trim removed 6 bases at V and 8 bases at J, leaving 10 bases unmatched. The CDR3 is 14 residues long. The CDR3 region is CASSTQGKGDEQFF. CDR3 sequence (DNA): TGTGCCAGCAGCACACAGGGGAAGGGGGATGAGCAGTTCTTC.

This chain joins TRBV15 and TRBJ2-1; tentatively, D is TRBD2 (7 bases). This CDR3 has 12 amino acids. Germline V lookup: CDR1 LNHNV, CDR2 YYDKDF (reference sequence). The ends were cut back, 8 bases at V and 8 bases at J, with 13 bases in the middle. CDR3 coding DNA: TGTGCCACCGGGAGGGGGGGCTATGAGCAGTTCTTC. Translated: CATGRGGYEQFF.

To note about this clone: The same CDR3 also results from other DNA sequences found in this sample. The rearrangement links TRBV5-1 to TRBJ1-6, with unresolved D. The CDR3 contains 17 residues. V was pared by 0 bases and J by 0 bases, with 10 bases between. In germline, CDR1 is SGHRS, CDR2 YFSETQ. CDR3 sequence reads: CASSLAGASSYNSPLHF. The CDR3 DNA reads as TGCGCCAGCAGCTTGGCCGGCGCGAGCTCCTATAATTCACCCCTCCACTTT.

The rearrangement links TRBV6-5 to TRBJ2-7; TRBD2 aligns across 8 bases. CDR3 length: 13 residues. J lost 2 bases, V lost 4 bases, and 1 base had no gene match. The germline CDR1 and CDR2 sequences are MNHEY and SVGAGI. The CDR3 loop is CASSLAGPYEQYF. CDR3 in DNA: TGTGCCAGCAGTTTAGCGGGGCCCTACGAGCAGTACTTC.

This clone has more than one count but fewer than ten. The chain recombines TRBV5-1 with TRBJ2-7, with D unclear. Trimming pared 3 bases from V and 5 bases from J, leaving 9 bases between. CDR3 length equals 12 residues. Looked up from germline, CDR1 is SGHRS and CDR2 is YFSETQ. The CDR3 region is CASSSGRDEQYF. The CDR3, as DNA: TGCGCCAGCAGCTCCGGACGAGACGAGCAGTACTTC.

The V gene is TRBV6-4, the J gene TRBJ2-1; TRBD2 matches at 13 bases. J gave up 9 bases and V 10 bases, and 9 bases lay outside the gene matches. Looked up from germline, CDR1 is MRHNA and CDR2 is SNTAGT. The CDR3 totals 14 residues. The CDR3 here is CATAGLAGRSEQFF. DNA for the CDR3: TGTGCCACCGCGGGACTAGCGGGGCGGAGTGAGCAGTTCTTC.

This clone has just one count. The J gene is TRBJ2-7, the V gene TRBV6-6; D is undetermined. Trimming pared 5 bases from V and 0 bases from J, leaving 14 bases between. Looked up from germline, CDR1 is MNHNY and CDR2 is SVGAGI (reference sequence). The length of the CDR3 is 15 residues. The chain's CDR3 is CASSRTQAVSYEQYF. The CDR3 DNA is TGTGCCAGCAGTCGAACCCAGGCTGTCTCCTACGAGCAGTACTTC.

The CDR3 DNA follows: TGTGCCAGCAGTGACGGAAGGGGCGGGGCTGGCAAAAACATTCAGTACTTC. It encodes CASSDGRGGAGKNIQYF. J is TRBJ2-4 and V is TRBV6-1, with D possibly matching TRBD2 (6 bases). The CDR3 runs to 17 residues. CDR1 is MNHNS, CDR2 SASEGT, per germline. V dropped 3 bases and J dropped 3 bases, with 18 bases sitting between them.

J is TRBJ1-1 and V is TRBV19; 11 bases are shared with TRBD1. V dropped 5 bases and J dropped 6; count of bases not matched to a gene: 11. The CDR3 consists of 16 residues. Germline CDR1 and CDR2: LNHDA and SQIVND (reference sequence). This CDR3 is CASSPRTGGASAEAFF. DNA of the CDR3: TGTGCCAGTAGTCCCCGGACAGGGGGCGCTTCGGCTGAAGCTTTCTTT. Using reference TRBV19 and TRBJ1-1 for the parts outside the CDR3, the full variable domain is DGGITQSPKYLFRKEGQNVTLSCEQNLNHDAMYWYRQDPGQGLRLIYYSQIVNDFQKGDIAEGYSVSREKKESFPLTVTSAQKNPTAFYLCASSPRTGGASAEAFFGQGTRLTVV.

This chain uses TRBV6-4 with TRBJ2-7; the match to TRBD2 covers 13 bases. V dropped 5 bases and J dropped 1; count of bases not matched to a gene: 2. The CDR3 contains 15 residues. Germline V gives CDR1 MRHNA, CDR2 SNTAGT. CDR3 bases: TGTGCCAGCAGTAAACTAGCGGGGGGGTCCTACGAGCAGTACTTC. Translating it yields CASSKLAGGSYEQYF.

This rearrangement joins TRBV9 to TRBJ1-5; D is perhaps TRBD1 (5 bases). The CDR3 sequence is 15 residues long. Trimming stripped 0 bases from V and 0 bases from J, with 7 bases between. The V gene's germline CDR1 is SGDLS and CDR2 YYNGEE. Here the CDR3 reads CASSVDGHSNQPQHF. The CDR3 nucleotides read TGTGCCAGCAGCGTAGACGGACATAGCAATCAGCCCCAGCATTTT. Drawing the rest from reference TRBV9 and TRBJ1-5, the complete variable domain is DSGVTQTPKHLITATGQRVTLRCSPRSGDLSVYWYQQSLDQGLQFLIQYYNGEERAKGNILERFSAQQFPDLHSELNLSSLELGDSALYFCASSVDGHSNQPQHFGDGTRLSIL.

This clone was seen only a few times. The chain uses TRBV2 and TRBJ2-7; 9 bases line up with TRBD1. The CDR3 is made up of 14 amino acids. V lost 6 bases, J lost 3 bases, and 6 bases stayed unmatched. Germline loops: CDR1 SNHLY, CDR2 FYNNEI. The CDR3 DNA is TGTGCCAGCAGGCTGGGACAGGGAGGCTACGAGCAGTACTTC. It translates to CASRLGQGGYEQYF.

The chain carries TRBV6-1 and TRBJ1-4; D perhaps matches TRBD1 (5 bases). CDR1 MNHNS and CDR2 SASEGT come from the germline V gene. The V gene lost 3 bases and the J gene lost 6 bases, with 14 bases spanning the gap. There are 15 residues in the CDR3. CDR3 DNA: TGTGCCAGCAGTGACAGGTTTTTGGGGGATGAAAAACTGTTTTTT. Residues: CASSDRFLGDEKLFF.

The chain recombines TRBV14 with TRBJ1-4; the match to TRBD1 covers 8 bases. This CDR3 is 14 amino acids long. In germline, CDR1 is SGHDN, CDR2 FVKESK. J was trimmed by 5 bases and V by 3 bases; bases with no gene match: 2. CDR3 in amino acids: CASSHRQGNEKLFF. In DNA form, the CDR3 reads TGTGCCAGCAGCCATAGACAGGGGAATGAAAAACTGTTTTTT.

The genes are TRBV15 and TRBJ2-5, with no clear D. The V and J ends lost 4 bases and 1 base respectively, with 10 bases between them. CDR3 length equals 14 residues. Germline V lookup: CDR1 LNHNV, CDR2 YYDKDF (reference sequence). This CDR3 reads CATSKIGLQETQYF. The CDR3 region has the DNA TGTGCCACCAGCAAAATCGGTCTCCAAGAGACCCAGTACTTC.

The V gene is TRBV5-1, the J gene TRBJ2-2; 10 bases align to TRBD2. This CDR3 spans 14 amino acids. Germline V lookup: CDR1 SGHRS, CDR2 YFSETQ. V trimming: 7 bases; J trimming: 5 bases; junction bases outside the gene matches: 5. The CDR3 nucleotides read TGCGCCAGCGGATTAGCGGGGGGAACCGGGGAGCTGTTTTTT. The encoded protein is CASGLAGGTGELFF.

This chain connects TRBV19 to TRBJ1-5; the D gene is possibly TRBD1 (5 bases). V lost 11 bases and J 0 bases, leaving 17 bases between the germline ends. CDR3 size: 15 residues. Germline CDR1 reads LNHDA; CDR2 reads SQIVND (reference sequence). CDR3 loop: CAAGGDPYSNQPQHF. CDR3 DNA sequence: TGTGCCGCCGGAGGGGATCCATATAGCAATCAGCCCCAGCATTTT.

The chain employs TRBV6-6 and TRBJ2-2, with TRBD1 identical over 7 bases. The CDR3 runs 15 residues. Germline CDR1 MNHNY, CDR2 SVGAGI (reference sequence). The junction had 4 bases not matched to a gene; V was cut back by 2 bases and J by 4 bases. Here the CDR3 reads CASSYPTGSTGELFF. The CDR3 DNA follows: TGTGCCAGCAGTTACCCGACAGGGTCCACCGGGGAGCTGTTTTTT.

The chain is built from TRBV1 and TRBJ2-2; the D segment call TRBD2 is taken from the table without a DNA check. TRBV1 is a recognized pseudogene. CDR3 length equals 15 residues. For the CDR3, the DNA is TGCACCAGCACCCGGACTAGCGGGTCAACCGGGGAGCTGTTTTTT. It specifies CTSTRTSGSTGELFF.

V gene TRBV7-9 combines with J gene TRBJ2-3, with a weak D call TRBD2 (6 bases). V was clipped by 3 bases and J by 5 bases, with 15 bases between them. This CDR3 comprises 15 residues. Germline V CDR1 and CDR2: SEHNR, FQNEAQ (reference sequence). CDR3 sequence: CASSFWTRAGDTQYF. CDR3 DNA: TGTGCCAGCAGCTTTTGGACTCGAGCGGGAGATACGCAGTATTTT.